The source of this T cell receptor (beta chain) is a study of cytomegalovirus exposure and HLA in healthy donors (dated by TCRdb to between 2016 and 2019). Looking at the study overall: According to an earlier analysis of around 600 of the donors, roughly 180 million T cells yielded 120 million or so unique TCR beta sequences and about 280 Gb of sequence data. HLA typing covered class I and class II loci at four-digit resolution. In a later genetic analysis, genome-wide SNP genotypes for about 55% of the roughly 700 donors were used, and that subset was treated as a discovery cohort. On average, roughly 250,000 unique TCR beta nucleotide sequences were sequenced per donor among roughly 430 genotyped donors of the cohort, with approximately 18% of those sequences being non-productive. The study was designed to test whether signatures of past pathogen exposure could be identified by cataloging public T cell receptors. Rather than drawing on any new phenotypic data, the later analysis identified candidate immune exposures from TCR beta sequences and the way those sequences occurred across donors. In addition to the first cohort of 666 subjects, a separate validation cohort of 130 or so different subjects was used. To predict cytomegalovirus infection status, the study combined high-throughput TCR immunosequencing, statistical association of individual TCRs with disease status, and machine learning. Roughly 5 DR-DQ haplotypes were handled as single units for association and clustering because linkage in the cohort was strong. An earlier analysis of 587 of the donors used high-throughput TCR beta sequencing to judge whether each TCR beta V gene segment behaved as functional or pseudogenic. In a later analysis, previously published TCR beta repertoires from some 640 donors were re-analyzed and high-resolution HLA genotyping was added so that TCR occurrence patterns could be studied. Typing coverage varied by locus: roughly 629-630 donors for A, B, C, DRB1 and DQB1; more than 500 for DQA1; more than 600 for DPA1; roughly 470 for DPB1. Of the 398 genotyped donors, 65% to 90% fell in the genetic ancestry cluster associated with self-reported Caucasian donors. All discovery cohort repertoires had been generated on a single sequencing platform. Using immunosequencing, the study profiled T cell repertoires from 550 to 750 subjects and related those repertoires to cytomegalovirus serostatus. Donor age, sex, ethnicity and CMV serostatus were compiled together with the repertoire data. An early release that covered some 630 HLA-typed donors contained approximately 320 gigabases of sequencing data and about 93 million unique TCR sequences. Broader findings and caveats from the paper: Compared with the 666-donor mean, donors in an Asian-associated ancestry cluster had fewer N-insertions in productive TCRs, according to a later genetic analysis. In an earlier analysis of 587 of the donors, most TCR beta V segments were observed in productive rearrangements about 87% or about 30% of the time, broadly matching IMGT annotations. Because the 87-base-pair reads could not distinguish some IMGT-functional V segments, including TRBV6-2 and TRBV6-3, those segments were excluded. The study gave a list of under 200 TCR beta chains associated with cytomegalovirus. A later analysis reported that several top co-occurrence clusters appeared linked to parvovirus B19, influenza, CMV and Epstein-Barr virus. While some public TCRs were present in many individuals, most TCR sequences turned up only very rarely across donors. Assigning TCR associations to individual alleles was difficult when HLA alleles, especially DR and DQ, strongly co-occurred. Linkage disequilibrium might explain the correlated functional status among segregating V segments, but an unknown experimental factor could not be ruled out. According to the authors, the approach could potentially be generalized to other disease states and immunological phenotypes. In a later analysis, most CMV-associated TCR beta chains were found to appear HLA-restricted, with HLA associations seemingly driven largely by CMV exposure. This cohort had only TCR beta chains sequenced, and the lack of alpha or paired-chain data limited which features could be detected. HLA typing was unavailable for some donors at each locus, so association tests used only the typed subset. Fewer than 20 rarely observed V segments, including chromosome 9 orphons, were excluded from the earlier analysis of some 590 of the donors because counts were too low. The presence/absence analyses assumed that sequencing depth was roughly uniform across donors, and that assumption may not be true. V-gene and J-gene trimming of TCR beta chains was associated with a missense DCLRE1C variant in a later genetic analysis, and the association was replicated in an independent cohort. In a later analysis, over 15,000 TCR beta sequences were associated with specific HLA alleles at a false discovery rate of 0.05. Immune exposure information for the cohort was limited to CMV serostatus. Three of the identified cytomegalovirus-associated TCR beta chains were confirmed in vitro to be specific for cytomegalovirus antigens. A further reported finding was that TCR beta sequences accurately predicted the HLA-A and HLA-B alleles for most subjects in the first cohort. Compared with equally common non-associated chains, HLA-associated TCR beta chains in a later analysis were more clonally expanded and had lower generation probabilities. Cytomegalovirus status was reported to be diagnosed by the classifier with high specificity and sensitivity in both the original and validation cohorts. A later analysis found that TCR association rates varied across HLA loci, with DRB1 alleles showing the most associated TCRs and HLA-C alleles the fewest. A group of highly shared sequence variants was considered likely to be a technical artifact of the sequencing pipeline.

The CDR3 numbers 15 residues from cysteine through phenylalanine. The CDR3 DNA has 45 bases and is translated from base 1. The germline V gene (reference sequence) yields MNHEY for CDR1 and SMNVEV for CDR2. Library generation was performed with the immunoSEQ multiplex PCR assay. For the multiplex PCR, a mixture combining 60 forward primers for TCR Vbeta segments and 13 reverse primers for TCR Jbeta segments was used. Amplification of the CDR3 region of rearranged TCR beta genes was performed with a multiplex PCR assay on genomic DNA. Amplified TCR beta libraries were sequenced as 87-base-pair reads on the Illumina HiSeq System. As for the original processing: A later analysis tallied roughly 80 million unique TCR beta chains across the approximately 670 repertoires, and some 10 million of those chains were shared by two or more donors. Raw reads were error-corrected and collapsed into unique sequences with a nearest-neighbor algorithm that merged closely related sequences to remove PCR and sequencing errors. V, D and J gene segments were assigned by aligning CDR3 sequences to IMGT reference sequences. Each retained sequence needed at least a six-nucleotide match to both a V gene segment and a J gene segment. A rearrangement counted as productive if the CDR3 had no stop codons and remained in frame with V and J, and every other rearrangement counted as non-productive. Following IMGT convention, CDR3 was defined as the stretch from the second conserved V-encoded cysteine to the conserved J-encoded phenylalanine. In an earlier analysis of around 540 of the donors, sequences lacking an unambiguous match to a single V gene segment were excluded. In an earlier analysis of 450 to 700 of the donors, V segments were called functional above 56.7% productive rearrangements and were called segregating when the between-donor standard deviation exceeded 5%. A statistical classification framework was built to diagnose cytomegalovirus status from the catalog of TCR beta chain sequences. A later analysis assigned V and J genes by comparing TCR nucleotide sequences with IMGT/GENE-DB human TR gene sequences. The TCRdist pipeline was used in a later analysis to assign CDR3 sequences and most-parsimonious VDJ recombination scenarios. In a later analysis, every TCR beta chain was defined by the combination of its CDR3 amino acid sequence and its V-gene family, and reads without a unique V-gene family were dropped. A later analysis removed 550 to 650 highly shared, low-generation-probability nucleotide sequences to deal with suspected cross-contamination and a sequencing artifact. A later analysis calculated a clonal expansion index for each public chain from normalized within-repertoire ranks of inferred template counts. In a later analysis, generation probabilities were computed with a VDJ recombination model fitted to out-of-frame rearrangements, and the resulting probabilities were checked against IGoR. A later analysis scored TCR-TCR, TCR-HLA and TCR-CMV co-occurrence with hypergeometric tests, applying a repertoire-size bias correction to TCR pairs. To estimate false discovery rates, a later analysis permuted the HLA or CMV assignments 20 times. In a later analysis, co-occurring TCRs were grouped using DBSCAN, and TCRdist sequence similarity was added for clustering within HLA-allele-positive subsets. Repertoires with fewer than 30,000 or more than 120,000 public chains, plus five repertoires with anomalous nucleotide sharing, were excluded from co-occurrence clustering. TCRdb mirrors the immuneACCESS table, restricted to in-frame sequences. Some clones are absent from its copies; in checked studies, under half trace to an unresolved V gene, and the reason for the others is unknown. V and J calls and clone size are copied from that table; D and trimming were computed from the DNA. Across this sample there are about 190,000 clones, with under 85% seen only once. 1.6% of the sample is taken by the ten largest.

In total, over 600 healthy bone marrow donors made up the cohort. At the time of sampling, every cohort member was nominally healthy, though immune exposures that went unrecorded were likely present. The donor tested CMV seronegative and was one of the 352 seronegative cohort members. Each donor provided a peripheral blood sample, and peripheral blood mononuclear cells were used for TCR beta sequencing. Genomic DNA extraction from the blood cell samples was performed with the Qiagen DNeasy Blood Extraction Kit. In this sample, this clone turned up a few times. The antigen this receptor binds is unknown. A read error may account for a junction end that differs from germline.

This sequence was found in a woman younger than 35 in good health and CMV-seronegative. The sample comprised PBMCs. The chain joins TRBV27 to TRBJ2-1, and perhaps TRBD1 as D gene, on 5 matching bases. The sequenced DNA is TGTGCCAGCAGTATATCCCAGGGAATGGGCAATGAGCAGTTCTTC. This translates into CASSISQGMGNEQFF.